These 5 T cell receptor beta chains were sequenced from one sample in a study of blood T cell repertoires in COVID-19. The method was immunoSEQ multiplex PCR; TCRdb's version includes in-frame clones alone and lacks a portion of them. The table shows under 500,000 clones, with around 89% occurring only once. The sequenced sample consisted of peripheral blood. The origin of the receptors is a woman in her twenties or thirties with acute or convalescent COVID-19.

V usage is TRBV19 and J usage is TRBJ2-1; D gene unclear. The length of the CDR3 is 12 residues. Trimming removed 4 bases from V and 7 bases from J, with 8 bases in between. Germline V gene sequence: CDR1 LNHDA, CDR2 SQIVND (reference sequence). CDR3: CASSTARNEQFF. The CDR3 nucleotides are TGTGCCAGTAGTACAGCGCGGAATGAGCAGTTCTTC.

This clone was found once. This rearrangement joins TRBV6-4 to TRBJ2-1; 8 nucleotides align to TRBD1. The CDR3 loop spans 18 amino acids. V was pared by 0 bases and J by 4 bases, with 11 bases of the junction left unmatched. CDR1 and CDR2 (germline): MRHNA, SNTAGT. CDR3 loop: CASSDSYLGTGGYNEQFF. The CDR3 coding sequence is TGTGCCAGCAGTGACTCTTACCTGGGAACAGGGGGGTACAATGAGCAGTTCTTC.

The genes are TRBV7-3 and TRBJ2-7; the match to TRBD1 covers 9 bases. Trimming cost V 3 bases and J 4 bases; bases outside gene matches: 10. Germline V gives CDR1 SGHTA, CDR2 FQGTGA. CDR3 length: 16 residues. The CDR3 DNA reads as TGTGCCAGCAGCTTCGGACCGGGACAGGGAGTTTACGAGCAGTACTTC. Translated: CASSFGPGQGVYEQYF.

This chain links TRBV18 with TRBJ1-4; 10 bases are shared with TRBD1. The CDR3 is 17 amino acids. CDR1 is KGHSH, CDR2 LQKENI, per germline. V shed 5 bases and J 8 bases; nucleotides not matched to a gene: 14. The CDR3 DNA reads TGTGCCAGCTCAATTAACCGACCGGGACAGGGGAACGAAAAACTGTTTTTT. Amino acids: CASSINRPGQGNEKLFF.

The chain carries TRBV27 and TRBJ2-3; perhaps TRBD1 as D (6 bases). Germline-derived CDR1 and CDR2 are MNHEY and SMNVEV (reference sequence). The length of the CDR3 is 17 residues. Between the trimmed V and J ends, which lost 2 bases and 5 bases, there was a span of 20 bases. The CDR3 region has the DNA TGTGCCAGCAGTTTACAGGGGATGGGGTATCTGAAAGATACGCAGTATTTT. This translates into CASSLQGMGYLKDTQYF.